This paragraph reports one T cell receptor beta chain. Its antigen is unidentified. This sample is drawn from a study of PD-L1 blockade in urothelial cancer. Study conclusions and caveats: Stronger expansion of tumor-associated clones in blood at 3 weeks distinguished durable-benefit patients.

Germline V gives CDR1 SGHVS, CDR2 FQNEAQ. The germline V and J ends were trimmed by 0 bases and 5 bases, with 11 bases remaining between them. This CDR3 has 14 amino acids. Repertoires were generated with immunoSEQ multiplex PCR, while TCRdb's copy carries only in-frame clones and drops some. Counted here are approximately 71,000 clones, around 83% occurring once; the ten biggest clones make up roughly 9%. Time point noted: pretreatment peripheral blood. The chain employs TRBV7-8 and TRBJ2-7; D may be TRBD2 (6 bases). This specimen was PBMCs, taken around atezolizumab (anti-PD-L1) treatment. This TCR was sampled from a woman between 65 and 79 years old with urothelial cancer. The CDR3 nucleotides read TGTGCCAGCAGCTTAGCCGGGGGTTACAACGAGCAGTACTTC. Amino acid sequence: CASSLAGGYNEQYF.